The rows below give T cell receptor beta chains drawn from one sample of a study of CD8 T cells in Susac syndrome. TCRdb recomputed calls from the immunoSEQ multiplex PCR reads with MiXCR, one row per CDR3 protein. The profile covers about 190,000 distinct CDR3 sequences, with approximately 95% appearing a single time and roughly 0.15% taken by the ten largest. Sequencing input: CD8+ T cells from PBMCs. These receptor sequences come from a human donor with Susac syndrome. Both conserved end residues are part of each CDR3. Each record gives: J gene, clone size, V gene, D gene, CDR3 protein, CDR3 DNA. D genes are given only for firm matches. The size field is filled for only some rows; it gives once, few, many or a size class.

TRBJ2-5 NA TRBV25-1 TRBD1 CASGGGTGFGETQYF TGTGCCAGCGGAGGCGGGACAGGGTTCGGTGAGACCCAGTACTTC
TRBJ1-5 NA TRBV30 NA CAWSVGRTASSNQPQHF TGTGCCTGGAGTGTAGGGCGGACAGCTTCTAGCAATCAGCCCCAGCATTTT
TRBJ2-1 NA TRBV20-1 TRBD1 CSARSDRVTTNEQFF TGCAGTGCTAGGTCGGACAGGGTAACGACGAATGAGCAGTTCTTC
TRBJ2-3 NA TRBV27 NA CASSGSGTQYF TGTGCCAGCAGCGGGAGTGGTACGCAGTATTTT
TRBJ1-1 NA TRBV11-2 NA CASSLTEDTEAFF TGTGCCAGCAGCTTAACTGAGGACACTGAAGCTTTCTTT
TRBJ2-1 NA TRBV30 NA CAWRFAPNEQFF TGTGCCTGGAGGTTTGCTCCCAATGAGCAGTTCTTC
TRBJ2-5 NA TRBV27 TRBD1 CASSGTGGFETQYF TGTGCCAGCAGTGGGACAGGGGGCTTTGAGACCCAGTACTTC
TRBJ2-7 NA TRBV28 TRBD1 CASSVPAGTGRDEQYF TGTGCCAGCAGTGTCCCAGCCGGGACAGGGCGCGACGAGCAGTACTTC
TRBJ2-3 NA TRBV15 NA CATSRSRTERPTDTQYF TGTGCCACCAGCAGGTCACGGACAGAGAGGCCCACAGATACGCAGTATTTT
TRBJ2-7 NA TRBV5-6 NA CASSLGGLHNEQYF TGTGCCAGCAGCTTGGGGGGGTTGCACAACGAGCAGTACTTC
TRBJ2-7 NA TRBV11-2 NA CASSLAGTETYEQYF TGTGCCAGCAGCTTAGCCGGGACCGAGACCTACGAGCAGTACTTC
TRBJ2-1 NA TRBV5-1 NA CASSGLGGVREQFF TGCGCCAGCAGCGGTTTAGGGGGGGTACGTGAGCAGTTCTTC
TRBJ1-5 NA TRBV30 NA CATGSNQPQHF TGTGCCACAGGGAGCAATCAGCCCCAGCATTTT
TRBJ1-4 NA TRBV30 NA CAGVKQGATNEKLFF TGTGCCGGCGTCAAACAGGGTGCAACTAATGAAAAACTGTTTTTT
TRBJ2-1 NA TRBV13 TRBD2 CASSASGGYNEQFF TGTGCCAGCAGCGCTAGCGGGGGTTACAATGAGCAGTTCTTC
TRBJ2-1 NA TRBV7-9 NA CASSLKGTPTYNEQFF TGTGCCAGCAGCTTAAAGGGGACTCCCACCTACAATGAGCAGTTCTTC
TRBJ1-5 NA TRBV20-1 NA CSAGSRYSNQPQHF TGCAGTGCTGGTTCTAGGTATAGCAATCAGCCCCAGCATTTT
TRBJ1-1 NA TRBV20-1 NA CSAIGVGMNTEAFF TGCAGTGCTATCGGAGTCGGGATGAACACTGAAGCTTTCTTT
TRBJ2-5 NA TRBV5-1 NA CASSPGTGQETQYF TGTGCCAGCAGCCCGGGGACGGGACAAGAGACCCAGTACTTC
TRBJ1-2 NA TRBV30 NA CAWSAAIKGGTF TGTGCCTGGAGTGCCGCAATCAAGGGTGGCACCTTC
TRBJ1-1 NA TRBV9 NA CASSEGPLTDEAFF TGTGCCAGCAGCGAGGGGCCCCTAACCGATGAAGCTTTCTTT
TRBJ2-7 once TRBV10-1 TRBD2 CASSASGGYEQYF TGCGCCAGCAGTGCTAGCGGGGGCTACGAGCAGTACTTC
TRBJ2-7 NA TRBV11-2 NA CASSQQEQYF TGTGCCAGCAGCCAACAAGAGCAGTACTTC
TRBJ2-5 NA TRBV28 TRBD1 CASSQGQGWETQYF TGTGCCAGCAGTCAAGGACAGGGTTGGGAGACCCAGTACTTC
TRBJ2-3 NA TRBV20-1 TRBD1 CSATDRGGLDTQYF TGCAGTGCCACGGACAGGGGAGGCTTAGATACGCAGTATTTT
TRBJ1-1 NA TRBV13 TRBD1 CASSLTGSTEAFF TGTGCCAGCAGCTTGACAGGGAGCACTGAAGCTTTCTTT
TRBJ2-7 once TRBV7-9 NA CASSSINTYEQYF TGTGCCAGCAGCTCGATCAATACCTACGAGCAGTACTTC
TRBJ2-1 NA TRBV19 NA CASSTSNEQFF TGTGCCAGTAGTACCAGCAATGAGCAGTTCTTC
TRBJ2-7 NA TRBV5-6 TRBD1 CASSQGVTYEQYF TGTGCCAGTTCTCAGGGGGTCACCTACGAGCAGTACTTC
TRBJ2-7 NA TRBV5-1 TRBD2 CASSLREVSYEQYF TGCGCCAGCAGCTTGCGGGAGGTGTCCTACGAGCAGTACTTC
TRBJ1-1 NA TRBV27 TRBD1 CASKRGQGSMNTEAFF TGTGCCAGCAAACGTGGACAGGGAAGCATGAACACTGAAGCTTTCTTT
TRBJ2-7 NA TRBV15 TRBD1 CATTQGGHEQYF TGTGCCACGACACAGGGGGGCCACGAGCAGTACTTC
TRBJ2-5 NA TRBV27 NA CASSLSEGRQETQYF TGTGCCAGCAGTTTATCGGAGGGGCGACAAGAGACCCAGTACTTC
TRBJ2-5 once TRBV19 TRBD1 CASSTRTGDWAQYF TGTGCCAGTAGTACTCGGACAGGAGATTGGGCCCAGTACTTC
TRBJ2-2 NA TRBV7-7 NA CASKSDTGELFF TGTGCTAGCAAATCTGACACCGGGGAGCTGTTTTTT
TRBJ2-1 NA TRBV11-2 NA CASSPAYLDEQFF TGTGCCAGCAGCCCAGCCTACTTGGATGAGCAGTTCTTC
TRBJ2-2 NA TRBV3-1 NA CASSQESRADGGELFF TGTGCCAGCAGCCAAGAGTCGCGAGCGGACGGGGGGGAGCTGTTTTTT
TRBJ1-1 NA TRBV9 NA CASSEDMNTEAFF TGTGCCAGCAGCGAAGACATGAACACTGAAGCTTTCTTT
TRBJ2-1 NA TRBV4-1 NA CASSPIREKGEQFF TGCGCCAGCAGCCCAATCCGGGAGAAGGGCGAGCAGTTCTTC
TRBJ1-2 NA TRBV29-1 NA CSVEPRVAYGYTF TGCAGCGTCGAACCCAGGGTTGCCTATGGCTACACCTTC
TRBJ2-2 NA TRBV18 NA CASSPLEENTGELFF TGTGCCAGCTCACCACTCGAGGAGAACACCGGGGAGCTGTTTTTT
TRBJ2-7 NA TRBV9 TRBD2 CASSASGSSSYEQYF TGTGCCAGCAGCGCCAGCGGGAGCAGTTCCTACGAGCAGTACTTC
TRBJ1-1 NA TRBV13 NA CASSLAGANTEAFF TGTGCCAGCAGCTTAGCCGGGGCAAACACTGAAGCTTTCTTT
TRBJ2-3 NA TRBV4-1 TRBD2 CASSHSPGLADTDTQYF TGCGCCAGCAGCCATTCACCGGGACTAGCTGATACAGATACGCAGTATTTT
TRBJ2-1 NA TRBV9 TRBD2 CASSGTSGGSYNEQFF TGTGCCAGCAGCGGTACTAGCGGGGGCTCCTACAATGAGCAGTTCTTC
TRBJ2-2 NA TRBV15 NA CATSPDLTGELFF TGTGCCACCAGCCCCGACTTAACCGGGGAGCTGTTTTTT
TRBJ1-1 NA TRBV5-6 TRBD1 CASSPTGFAEAFF TGTGCCAGCAGCCCGACAGGGTTTGCTGAAGCTTTCTTT
TRBJ2-7 NA TRBV15 NA CATRTGRNLDEQYF TGTGCCACCAGGACAGGGAGGAATCTAGACGAGCAGTACTTC
TRBJ2-2 NA TRBV7-9 NA CASSSTSTGELFF TGTGCCAGCAGCTCGACTTCCACCGGGGAGCTGTTTTTT
TRBJ1-1 NA TRBV5-1 NA CASSLGREAFF TGCGCCAGCAGCCTCGGACGGGAAGCTTTCTTT
TRBJ1-4 NA TRBV20-1 NA CSAPGSEKLFF TGCAGTGCCCCAGGGAGTGAAAAACTGTTTTTT
TRBJ1-2 once TRBV6-5 NA CASRINSGYTF TGTGCCAGCAGGATAAACTCTGGCTACACCTTC
TRBJ2-3 once TRBV10-3 NA CAISGQETSTDTQYF TGTGCCATCAGTGGACAGGAAACTAGCACAGATACGCAGTATTTT